The 10 T cell receptor beta chains given below trace back to one sample, sequenced in a study of low-dose radiotherapy and immunotherapy resistance in tumors. Primers used for first-strand cDNA, a TRAV- and TRBV-specific set, covered both alpha and beta chains. PCR amplification of the TCRs was performed with Phusion for approximately 20 PCR cycles, and it relied on a constant-region primer together with a V-primer adapter. TCRdb redid the calling of the reads with MiXCR, one entry per CDR3 protein. The sample records more than 7,000 distinct CDR3 sequences, roughly 50% being singletons. The receptor set was obtained from a human donor with advanced metastatic prostate, ovarian, gallbladder or colorectal cancer (not recorded which). This table probably holds off-target reads from a library built for another chain.

The chain combines TRBV29-1 with TRBJ1-2, with 9 bases lining up with TRBD1. The CDR3 extends over 12 amino acids. The germline CDR1 and CDR2 sequences are SQVTM and ANQGSEA. Unmatched junction bases numbered 2, after V lost 5 bases and J lost 4 bases. CDR3 DNA: TGCAGCGTTTGGACAGGGGCCTATGGCTACACCTTC. Its translation: CSVWTGAYGYTF.

The chain combines TRBV10-3 with TRBJ1-1, with 9 bases lining up with TRBD1. Per germline, CDR1 ENHRY and CDR2 SYGVKD. Trimming took 6 bases from V and 4 from J; bases not matched to a gene: 0. CDR3 length: 12 amino acids. The CDR3 DNA follows: TGTGCCATCAGGACAGGGGGCACTGAAGCTTTCTTT. It codes for CAIRTGGTEAFF.

CDR3 DNA: TGCAGCGTTGCCAGGGGTGGCGAGCAGTACTTC. It codes for CSVARGGEQYF. The chain combines TRBV29-1 with TRBJ2-7; D is possibly TRBD1 (6 bases). The V gene lost 4 bases and the J gene lost 6 bases, with 10 bases spanning the gap. CDR1 and CDR2 from the germline V gene are SQVTM and ANQGSEA. This CDR3 comprises 11 residues.

J is TRBJ2-3 and V is TRBV28; D is possibly TRBD1 or TRBD2 (5 bases each). The germline CDR1 and CDR2 sequences are MDHEN and SYDVKM. The V end was cut by 6 bases, the J end by 6 bases, with 22 bases between. CDR3 length equals 16 residues. CDR3 nucleotide sequence: TGTGCCAGCAGGGCCAGGGTAGCGACCCTCAGGGATACGCAGTATTTT. As protein: CASRARVATLRDTQYF.

The chain is built from TRBV3-1 and TRBJ2-2; D ambiguous. The ends were cut back, 4 bases at V and 3 bases at J, with 3 bases in the middle. The CDR3 runs 12 residues. Germline loops: CDR1 LGHDT, CDR2 YNNKEL (reference sequence). The CDR3 bases are TGTGCCAGCAGCCGGGACACCGGGGAGCTGTTTTTT. This sequence encodes CASSRDTGELFF.

The J gene is TRBJ2-7, the V gene TRBV5-8; 8 nucleotides line up with TRBD1. The ends lost 6 bases at V and 0 bases at J; junction bases unmatched: 8. CDR3 size: 15 residues. Per germline, CDR1 SGHTS and CDR2 YDEGEE. The CDR3 region has the DNA TGTGCCAGCATTCCCGGACAGGGCGCCTCCTACGAGCAGTACTTC. Translating it yields CASIPGQGASYEQYF.

This clonotype was recorded a few times. This rearrangement joins TRBV12-3 or TRBV12-4 to TRBJ2-3; D might be TRBD2 (6 bases). With 6 bases removed from V and 2 bases from J, the gap between germline ends came to 12 bases. CDR3 length: 14 amino acids. This CDR3 is CASSLGLSTDTQYF. The CDR3 coding sequence is TGTGCCAGCAGCCTAGGACTATCCACAGATACGCAGTATTTT.

This chain uses TRBV10-3 with TRBJ2-7, with D possibly matching TRBD2 (6 bases). The V end lost 0 bases, the J end lost 2 bases, and 8 bases lay between the germline ends. The CDR3 contains 14 residues. CDR1 and CDR2 from the germline V gene are ENHRY and SYGVKD. The CDR3 region has the DNA TGTGCCATCAGTGAGTCTGGAGGGACCTACGAGCAGTACTTC. This sequence encodes CAISESGGTYEQYF.

CDR3 coding DNA: TGTGCCAGCAACCCGGGACAGGGGATGTACGAGCAGTACTTC. Translated, it gives CASNPGQGMYEQYF. The gene calls are TRBV6-6 and TRBJ2-7; 10 nucleotides agree with TRBD1. Per the germline V gene, CDR1 is MNHNY and CDR2 is SVGAGI (reference sequence). With 7 bases clipped from V and 4 bases from J, the junction kept 7 bases outside the gene matches. The CDR3 has 14 residues.

The chain recombines TRBV12-3 or TRBV12-4 with TRBJ2-7; D perhaps matches TRBD2 (6 bases). Trimming took 2 bases from V and 5 from J, leaving 13 bases between them. This CDR3 has 14 residues. The CDR3 region is CASSLSGGDHEQYF. The CDR3 coding sequence is TGTGCCAGCAGTTTATCTGGCGGGGACCACGAGCAGTACTTC.